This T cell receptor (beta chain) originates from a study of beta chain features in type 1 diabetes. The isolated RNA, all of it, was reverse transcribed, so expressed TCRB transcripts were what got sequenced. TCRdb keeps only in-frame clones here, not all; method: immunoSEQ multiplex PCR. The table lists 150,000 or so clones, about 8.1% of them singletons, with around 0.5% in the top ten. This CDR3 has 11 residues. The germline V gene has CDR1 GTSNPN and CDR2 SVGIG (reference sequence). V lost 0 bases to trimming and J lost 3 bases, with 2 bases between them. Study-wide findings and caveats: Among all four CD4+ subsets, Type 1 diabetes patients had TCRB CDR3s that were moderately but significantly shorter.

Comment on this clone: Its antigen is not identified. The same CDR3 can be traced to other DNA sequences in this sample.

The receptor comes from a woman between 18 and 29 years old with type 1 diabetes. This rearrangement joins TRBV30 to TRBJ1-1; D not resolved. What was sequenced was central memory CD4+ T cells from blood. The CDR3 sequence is CAWSVYTEAFF. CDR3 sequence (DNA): TGTGCCTGGAGTGTCTACACTGAAGCTTTCTTT.